The clone carrying this T cell receptor beta chain has just a few counts. The antigen remains unidentified. The CDR3 contains 13 residues. Looked up from germline, CDR1 is SQVTM and CDR2 is ANQGSEA. V dropped 7 bases and J dropped 1; count of bases not matched to a gene: 6. Time point reported: week 35, safety follow-up. Vaccine doses each comprised 300 ug of mutant IDH1 20-mer peptide, with topical imiquimod. Patients were given eight vaccinations, scheduled in weeks 1, 3, 5, 7, 11, 15, 19 and 23. This record comes from a study of a mutant IDH1 vaccine in newly diagnosed glioma. Across the study: Vaccination was launched 4-6 weeks after radiotherapy alone, or with temozolomide cycles. Patients got radiotherapy, temozolomide, or both beforehand, and most got both. Week 35 held visit V12, while week 47 held visit V13.

The method was immunoSEQ multiplex PCR; TCRdb's version includes in-frame clones alone and lacks a portion of them. In the table there are roughly 51,000 clones, roughly 80% of which are singletons. The rearrangement uses TRBV29-1 and TRBJ1-1; 7 nucleotides agree with TRBD1. Sequences were derived from PBMCs, sampled from a glioma patient whose treatment included an IDH1 peptide vaccine. The receptor comes from a man in his forties or fifties with glioma. The CDR3 here is CSGKGQTNTEAFF. The CDR3 nucleotides read TGCAGCGGTAAGGGACAGACGAACACTGAAGCTTTCTTT.